This is a list of T cell receptor beta chains from one sample in a study of T cells after posttransplantation cyclophosphamide. The method was immunoSEQ multiplex PCR; TCRdb's version includes in-frame clones alone and lacks a portion of them. In the table there are some 49,000 clones, about 90% of which are singletons. Sequenced: PBMCs. Source of these receptors: a woman in her forties or fifties in good health and a related stem cell transplant donor. The CDR3 runs from the conserved cysteine through the conserved F or W. Each record gives: D gene, J gene, V gene, clone size, CDR3 DNA, CDR3 protein. D genes are given only for firm matches. Size is omitted from some rows. Given values are once, few, many or a class for expanded clones.

>TRBD1|TRBJ1-4|TRBV10-1|NA
TGCGCCAGCAGTGGGACAGGCGATGGTGAAAAACTGTTTTTT
CASSGTGDGEKLFF
>TRBD2|TRBJ2-5|TRBV9|once
TGTGCCAGCAGCGTAGGGACTAGCGGGGTTCAAGAGACCCAGTACTTC
CASSVGTSGVQETQYF
>NA|TRBJ2-3|TRBV7-2|once
TGTGCCAGCAGCCTCCTCCCGTCCGATACGCAGTATTTT
CASSLLPSDTQYF
>TRBD1|TRBJ1-4|TRBV6-5|NA
TGTGCCAGCAGTTTACTCCGTAACAGGGGGAGGGAACTGTTTTTT
CASSLLRNRGRELFF
>NA|TRBJ1-6|TRBV5-1|NA
TGCGCCAGCAGCCCGGGGGAACGTAATTCACCCCTCCACTTT
CASSPGERNSPLHF
>NA|TRBJ1-6|TRBV11-2|NA
TGTGCCAGCAGCTTAGTCAGTTCACCCCTCCACTTT
CASSLVSSPLHF
>TRBD2|TRBJ2-3|TRBV7-3|NA
TGTGCCAGCAGCTCCTTTACTAGCGGAAGCACAGATACGCAGTATTTT
CASSSFTSGSTDTQYF
>NA|TRBJ2-4|TRBV10-1|NA
TGCGCCAGCAGTACGGGACATAGGGCCAAAAACATTCAGTACTTC
CASSTGHRAKNIQYF
>TRBD1|TRBJ1-2|TRBV15|NA
TGTGCCACCAGCAGAGATGCACAGGGGGCGAGTGGCTACACCTTC
CATSRDAQGASGYTF
>NA|TRBJ2-1|TRBV18|NA
TGTGCCAGCTCCCCAGGGGAGGATGAGCAGTTCTTC
CASSPGEDEQFF
>NA|TRBJ1-2|TRBV5-8|NA
TGTGCCAGCAGCTTCCAGGGTTGGTATGGCTACACCTTC
CASSFQGWYGYTF
>TRBD1|TRBJ1-1|TRBV6-6|NA
TGTGCCAGCAGTATGGGACAGGGCCTCGGAGAAGCTTTCTTT
CASSMGQGLGEAFF
>TRBD2|TRBJ2-2|TRBV5-8|once
TGTGCCAGCAGCTACGGACTAGCTCCCACCGGGGAGCTGTTTTTT
CASSYGLAPTGELFF
>NA|TRBJ1-1|TRBV19|NA
TGTGCCAGTAGTAACGGGGGTGGCACTGAAGCTTTCTTT
CASSNGGGTEAFF
>NA|TRBJ2-1|TRBV4-1|NA
TGCGCCAGCAGCCAAGAGGCATTCCCCTCGGGCTACAATGAGCAGTTCTTC
CASSQEAFPSGYNEQFF
>TRBD1|TRBJ2-7|TRBV18|NA
TGTGCCAGCTCACCCTCTCGACAGGGGGCGAACTCCTACGAGCAGTACTTC
CASSPSRQGANSYEQYF
>TRBD1|TRBJ2-1|TRBV5-1|NA
TGCGCCAGCAGCCAGGGGACAGATACTTTTGACAATGAGCAGTTCTTC
CASSQGTDTFDNEQFF
>NA|TRBJ2-1|TRBV27|NA
TGTGCCAGCAGCTACCAGGGGGGATTATTCAATGAGCAGTTCTTC
CASSYQGGLFNEQFF
>NA|TRBJ1-2|TRBV18|NA
TGTGCCAGCTCACAGGGGTGGAATGATGGCTACACCTTC
CASSQGWNDGYTF
>TRBD1|TRBJ1-3|TRBV5-1|NA
TGCGCCAGCAGCTTCCGACCGGGACAGGGGCTTGGAAACACCATATATTTT
CASSFRPGQGLGNTIYF
>NA|TRBJ1-6|TRBV25-1|NA
TGTGCCAGCAGTGACATCACCGGCGCGGGGGGAAATTCACCCCTCCACTTT
CASSDITGAGGNSPLHF
>NA|TRBJ1-1|TRBV11-2|NA
TGTGCCAGCAGCTTAGGGCTCGGGGATCAGGACACTGAAGCTTTCTTT
CASSLGLGDQDTEAFF
>NA|TRBJ1-2|TRBV13|NA
TGTGCCAGCAGCTTCCAGTCTAACTATGGCTACACCTTC
CASSFQSNYGYTF
>NA|TRBJ1-4|TRBV5-1|NA
TGCGCCAGCAGCTTGGGAGCATCAACTAATGAAAAACTGTTTTTT
CASSLGASTNEKLFF
>TRBD2|TRBJ2-7|TRBV7-2|once
TGTGCCAGCAGCTTACGACTAGCGGGACACTACGAGCAGTACTTC
CASSLRLAGHYEQYF
>NA|TRBJ2-7|TRBV7-9|NA
TGTGCCAGCAGCTTAATACGTCAGGGGTTGTTCTTC
CASSLIRQGLFF
>TRBD2|TRBJ2-3|TRBV11-2|once
TGTGCCAGCAGCTTAGATCTAGCGGGGGTAGATACGCAGTATTTT
CASSLDLAGVDTQYF
>TRBD2|TRBJ2-5|TRBV19|NA
TGTGCCAGTAGTGCTCCTAGCGGGGGGGCGGAGACCCAGTACTTC
CASSAPSGGAETQYF